The 13 T cell receptor beta chains listed next were all sequenced from one sample in a study of T cells after yellow fever vaccination (dated by TCRdb to about 2019). The library was generated by 5' RACE. The sequencer listed for this sample is Illumina HiSeq 2500. Through fastp at Q25 and MiXCR, TCRdb rebuilt clones from the public reads, retaining in-frame beta chains. Each entry merges the rows of one CDR3 protein and shows their most common DNA and genes. This sample holds 300,000 or so distinct CDR3 sequences; under 15% were observed only once. The top ten hold 0.4% to 0.55% of the sample. Reading the label with the study, this specimen's treatment or condition is: live attenuated yellow fever vaccine strain. The material sequenced was CD4+ T cells sorted from PBMCs, taken 45 days after the yellow fever booster vaccination. These receptors were taken from a man aged 25 to 40 who received the YFV17D yellow fever vaccine.

The genes are TRBV4-3 and TRBJ1-2; D perhaps matches TRBD1 (5 bases). Per the germline V gene, CDR1 is LGHNA and CDR2 is YSLEER. Trimming pared 3 bases from V and 8 bases from J, leaving 16 bases between. This CDR3 is built from 14 residues. CDR3 protein: CASSHTLTGFGYTF. CDR3 nucleotide sequence: TGCGCCAGCAGCCACACTTTAACAGGCTTCGGCTACACCTTC.

The table lists this clonotype with many counts. The rearrangement joins TRBV4-2 to TRBJ2-1; D is ambiguous. The CDR3 spans 15 residues. CDR1 and CDR2 from the germline V gene are LGHNA and YNFKEQ. Trimming pared 7 bases from V and 9 bases from J, leaving 22 bases between. This CDR3 is CASIPAGAAAGEQFF. The CDR3 region has the DNA TGTGCCAGCATTCCAGCAGGAGCAGCCGCCGGTGAGCAGTTCTTC.

V and J are TRBV10-3 and TRBJ2-2, with unresolved D. This CDR3 has 14 amino acids. V was clipped by 6 bases and J by 1 base, with 9 bases between them. The V gene's germline CDR1 is ENHRY and CDR2 SYGVKD. The CDR3 nucleotides are TGTGCCATCAGACTGGTCAAGAACACCGGGGAGCTGTTTTTT. This sequence encodes CAIRLVKNTGELFF.

This sequence joins TRBV6-2 or TRBV6-3 and TRBJ1-5; 7 bases agree with TRBD1. Germline V gene sequence: CDR1 MNHEY, CDR2 SVGEGT. Trimming took 5 bases from V and 4 from J; bases not matched to a gene: 5. The CDR3 covers 14 residues. The CDR3 DNA is TGTGCCAGCAGTAGAGGACAGGTTAATCAGCCCCAGCATTTT. Translating gives CASSRGQVNQPQHF.

This clonotype was counted ten times or more. The chain couples TRBV12-3 or TRBV12-4 to TRBJ2-7; perhaps TRBD2 as D (5 bases). The CDR3 has 13 amino acids. V lost 4 bases and J lost 5, with 12 bases in between. The CDR3 bases are TGTGCCAGCAGTTCGAGTAGCGAGAACGAGCAGTACTTC. Protein sequence: CASSSSSENEQYF.

The rearrangement joins TRBV10-3 to TRBJ2-2; TRBD1 aligns across 9 bases. J gave up 5 bases and V 8 bases, and 3 bases lay outside the gene matches. This CDR3 comprises 13 residues. The germline gives CDR1 ENHRY, CDR2 SYGVKD. The CDR3 DNA reads as TGTGCCATCGCCGGACAGGGGACCGGGGAGCTGTTTTTT. Its translation is CAIAGQGTGELFF.

This clonotype came up a few times. This chain uses TRBV20-1 with TRBJ2-3, with unresolved D. The CDR3 has 12 amino acids. Germline assignment: CDR1 DFQATT and CDR2 SNEGSKA (reference sequence). Trimming pared 5 bases from V and 4 bases from J, leaving 10 bases between. CDR3 DNA: TGCAGTGCTCTTCAAAAGGCAGATACGCAGTATTTT. Its protein product is CSALQKADTQYF.

A few counts support this clonotype. V gene TRBV6-5 combines with J gene TRBJ1-5; no definite D call. Looked up from germline, CDR1 is MNHEY and CDR2 is SVGAGI. The V gene lost 0 bases and the J gene lost 8 bases, with 11 bases spanning the gap. There are 14 residues in the CDR3. This chain's CDR3 is CASSYSAFGKPQHF. The CDR3 bases are TGTGCCAGCAGTTACTCGGCTTTCGGGAAGCCCCAGCATTTT.

The chain couples TRBV12-3 or TRBV12-4 to TRBJ2-7; 8 nucleotides align to TRBD1. J lost 2 bases, V lost 6 bases, and 6 bases had no gene match. The length of the CDR3 is 14 residues. The CDR3 region has the DNA TGTGCCAGCAGCCCAACAGGGGGGCCCTACGAGCAGTACTTC. Translation: CASSPTGGPYEQYF.

The V call is TRBV20-1, the J call TRBJ2-1; 8 nucleotides align to TRBD2. The CDR3 loop spans 16 amino acids. Germline V gives CDR1 DFQATT, CDR2 SNEGSKA (reference sequence). V lost 6 bases to trimming and J lost 1 base; unmatched junction nucleotides: 11. CDR3 sequence (DNA): TGCAGTGCAACCACCAGCGGGAGTATATCCTACAATGAGCAGTTCTTC. It specifies CSATTSGSISYNEQFF.

This chain links TRBV20-1 with TRBJ1-1; no clear D. Per germline, CDR1 DFQATT and CDR2 SNEGSKA (reference sequence). Trimming shortened V by 6 bases and J by 5 bases, and 10 bases separated the two germline ends. The CDR3 is 11 residues long. The CDR3 reads CSATLKTEAFF. The CDR3 bases are TGCAGTGCCACCCTCAAGACTGAAGCTTTCTTT.

This clonotype has just a few counts. The chain couples TRBV28 to TRBJ2-1; the D call may be TRBD1 or TRBD2 (6 bases each). Germline loops: CDR1 MDHEN, CDR2 SYDVKM. The ends were cut back, 2 bases at V and 6 bases at J, with 29 bases in the middle. The CDR3 is 20 residues long. The DNA for the CDR3 is TGTGCCAGCAGTTTAAGGTTTGGGGGGCTGGAGTGGCCCGCCACCAATGAGCAGTTCTTC. Amino acids: CASSLRFGGLEWPATNEQFF. The full variable domain, with the rest looked up from reference TRBV28 and TRBJ2-1, is DVKVTQSSRYLVKRTGEKVFLECVQDMDHENMFWYRQDPGLGLRLIYFSYDVKMKEKGDIPEGYSVSREKKERFSLILESASTNQTSMYLCASSLRFGGLEWPATNEQFFGPGTRLTVL.

The J gene is TRBJ1-5, the V gene TRBV10-3; unclear D gene. Trimming took off 0 bases at V and 8 bases at J, with 8 bases between the two ends. The CDR3 totals 13 residues. Germline lookup yields CDR1 ENHRY and CDR2 SYGVKD. CDR3 protein: CAISESMVEPQHF. In DNA, the CDR3 is TGTGCCATCAGTGAGTCAATGGTGGAGCCCCAGCATTTT.